This TCR beta chain was identified during a study of blood T cell repertoires in COVID-19. Across the study: COVID-19 samples from acute and convalescent phases originated in the United States, Italy and Spain. Sample material is recorded as cDNA or gDNA derived from T cells, B-cell-depleted T cells, or PBMCs.

Germline CDR1 SGHRS, CDR2 YFSETQ. The CDR3 has 16 residues. V lost 0 bases, J lost 5 bases, and 17 bases lay in between. TCRdb's table, derived via immunoSEQ multiplex PCR, lists solely in-frame clones and lacks some. This table holds more than 150,000 clones, about 87% found once. While infection was still active, Seattle patients were enrolled and then followed longitudinally. Sequenced input: peripheral blood. The chain joins TRBV5-1 to TRBJ1-1; D not certain. The origin of this receptor is a man aged 55 to 70 with COVID-19, enrolled during active disease. The CDR3 DNA sequence: TGCGCCAGCAGCTTGGAAGTCGCGAGGCTAGGTACTGAAGCTTTCTTT. It is translated as CASSLEVARLGTEAFF.